Shown below are 2 T cell receptor beta chains from a single sample sequenced in a study of blood T cell repertoires in COVID-19. Clones were sequenced by immunoSEQ multiplex PCR, and TCRdb holds only the in-frame ones, with some missing. The top ten hold under 2% of the sample, which has 200,000 to 250,000 clones, approximately 90% seen once. The sample comprised PBMCs or T cells enriched from blood (not recorded which). These receptors were collected from a man aged 35 to 55 who had recovered from COVID-19.

The chain is built from TRBV12-5 and TRBJ2-2; TRBD2 matches 7 bases. The length of the CDR3 is 17 residues. Per the germline V gene, CDR1 is LGHNT and CDR2 is FRNRAP. V gave up 0 bases and J gave up 7 bases; unmatched junction bases: 11. The CDR3 region is CASGLVVSRLAVGELFF. The CDR3 nucleotides read TGTGCTAGTGGTTTGGTAGTTAGTCGGCTAGCGGTCGGGGAGCTGTTTTTT. The full variable domain, completed using reference TRBV12-5 and TRBJ2-2, is DARVTQTPRHKVTEMGQEVTMRCQPILGHNTVFWYRQTMMQGLELLAYFRNRAPLDDSGMPKDRFSAEMPDATLATLKIQPSEPRDSAVYFCASGLVVSRLAVGELFFGEGSRLTVL.

The chain recombines TRBV7-2 with TRBJ2-2, with 9 positions matching TRBD2. Germline assignment: CDR1 SGHTA and CDR2 FQGNSA. V shed 5 bases and J 3 bases; nucleotides not matched to a gene: 4. CDR3 length equals 15 residues. This CDR3 is CASSASGGYTGELFF. CDR3 nucleotide sequence: TGTGCCAGCAGCGCGAGCGGGGGGTACACCGGGGAGCTGTTTTTT.